Listed below are T cell receptor beta chains from one sample, sequenced in a study of T cell changes during pregnancy in multiple sclerosis. Data came from immunoSEQ multiplex PCR; TCRdb stores just in-frame clones and leaves some out. Here the sample spans roughly 48,000 clones, just under 95% being singletons. Here the sequenced sample was CD8+ T cells from peripheral blood mononuclear cells, taken in the first trimester of pregnancy. The receptors come from a female donor with multiple sclerosis, enrolled in a pregnancy study. Both conserved end residues are part of each CDR3. The D gene is left open where the match is weak. The size entry is marked missing in some rows and otherwise reads once, few, many or a size class.

V	size	D	J	CDR3	DNA
TRBV11-2	.	TRBD2	TRBJ2-7	CASSPGTSFSVKAYEQYF	TGTGCCAGCAGCCCGGGGACTAGCTTCTCGGTGAAGGCCTACGAGCAGTACTTC
TRBV12-5	.	TRBD1	TRBJ1-1	CASGDRVPAFF	TGTGCTAGTGGTGACAGGGTCCCAGCTTTCTTT
TRBV19	.	TRBD1	TRBJ1-2	CASSTGDLGYTF	TGTGCCAGTAGCACAGGGGATCTTGGCTACACCTTC
TRBV6-4	.	.	TRBJ1-1	CASSDTYRDDMNTEAFF	TGTGCCAGCAGTGACACTTACAGGGACGACATGAACACTGAAGCTTTCTTT
TRBV7-2	.	TRBD2	TRBJ2-1	CASSLAGTSGTLSNEQFF	TGTGCCAGCAGCTTAGCAGGGACTAGCGGGACCCTGTCCAATGAGCAGTTCTTC
TRBV30	.	.	TRBJ1-1	CAWGRGANTEAFF	TGTGCCTGGGGGAGGGGGGCGAACACTGAAGCTTTCTTT
TRBV7-9	once	.	TRBJ2-1	CASSLTYNEQFF	TGTGCCAGCAGCTTGACATACAATGAGCAGTTCTTC
TRBV4-1	.	.	TRBJ2-7	CASSQVWDTGSYEQYF	TGCGCCAGCAGCCAAGTATGGGACACCGGGTCCTACGAGCAGTACTTC
TRBV2	.	.	TRBJ2-3	CASSGRRGQVRDTQYF	TGTGCCAGTAGCGGTCGGAGGGGGCAGGTTAGGGATACGCAGTATTTT
TRBV9	.	.	TRBJ1-3	CASSVEVGVAGTHSGNTIYF	TGTGCCAGCAGCGTTGAAGTGGGAGTTGCCGGGACTCACTCTGGAAACACCATATATTTT
TRBV5-6	once	.	TRBJ1-1	CASSLFKDTGFMNTEAFF	TGTGCCAGCAGCTTGTTTAAAGACACGGGGTTCATGAACACTGAAGCTTTCTTT
TRBV27	.	TRBD1	TRBJ1-1	CASSPRQGLTEAFF	TGTGCCAGCAGTCCGAGACAGGGTTTGACTGAAGCTTTCTTT
TRBV4-1	.	.	TRBJ2-5	CASSQDHGLPEETQYF	TGCGCCAGCAGCCAAGATCATGGCTTACCTGAAGAGACCCAGTACTTC
TRBV9	.	TRBD2	TRBJ2-1	CASSDSGTDYNEQFF	TGTGCCAGCAGCGATAGCGGGACGGATTACAATGAGCAGTTCTTC
TRBV18	once	TRBD1	TRBJ2-4	CASSPRTGENIQYF	TGTGCCAGCTCCCCCAGGACAGGGGAGAACATTCAGTACTTC
TRBV5-4	.	.	TRBJ2-7	CASSFKARRQYF	TGTGCCAGCAGCTTCAAGGCGCGGAGGCAGTACTTC
TRBV19	.	.	TRBJ1-4	CASSILEGYNEKLFF	TGTGCCAGTAGTATCCTAGAGGGATATAATGAAAAACTGTTTTTT
TRBV28	.	.	TRBJ2-7	CASSLPTGSPEYEQYF	TGTGCCAGCAGCCTACCTACAGGTTCCCCTGAATACGAGCAGTACTTC
TRBV6-6	.	.	TRBJ2-1	CASSYSADNEQFF	TGTGCCAGCAGTTACTCGGCCGACAATGAGCAGTTCTTC
TRBV5-5	.	TRBD1	TRBJ2-3	CASSGTGDGASTDTQYF	TGTGCCAGCAGCGGTACAGGGGATGGGGCTAGCACAGATACGCAGTATTTT
TRBV4-2	.	.	TRBJ2-1	CASRTVPGLCTNEQFF	TGTGCCAGCAGAACAGTACCGGGACTTTGTACCAATGAGCAGTTCTTC
TRBV5-4	.	TRBD1	TRBJ1-2	CASSQDRGYYGYTF	TGTGCCAGCAGCCAGGACAGGGGGTACTATGGCTACACCTTC
TRBV6-4	few	.	TRBJ2-6	CASSDSGGSGANVLTF	TGTGCCAGCAGTGACTCAGGGGGCTCTGGGGCCAACGTCCTGACTTTC
TRBV29-1	.	.	TRBJ2-4	CSVEESLTTGHRQYF	TGCAGCGTTGAAGAATCACTTACTACGGGACACCGACAGTACTTC
TRBV10-3	.	.	TRBJ2-1	CAAGVAYNEQFF	TGTGCCGCAGGGGTGGCCTACAATGAGCAGTTCTTC
TRBV5-4	.	.	TRBJ2-7	CASSLMSGSYEQYF	TGTGCCAGCAGCTTAATGAGCGGCTCCTACGAGCAGTACTTC
TRBV5-1	.	.	TRBJ2-7	CASSHSLAGLEQYF	TGCGCCAGCAGCCACTCTTTGGCGGGGCTGGAGCAGTACTTC
TRBV27	.	.	TRBJ2-7	CASSFGTTHEQYF	TGTGCCAGCAGTTTTGGTACCACTCACGAGCAGTACTTC
TRBV7-9	once	.	TRBJ2-7	CASSSPVQEATDEQYF	TGTGCCAGCAGCTCTCCAGTCCAGGAGGCGACTGACGAGCAGTACTTC
TRBV19	.	.	TRBJ1-1	CASSQGNTEAFF	TGTGCCAGTAGCCAGGGGAACACTGAAGCTTTCTTT
TRBV10-2	.	.	TRBJ2-7	CASSESLTAYEQYF	TGCGCCAGCAGTGAGTCGCTGACAGCCTACGAGCAGTACTTC
TRBV28	once	.	TRBJ2-7	CASSLVLRSSYEQYF	TGTGCCAGCAGTTTGGTCCTTAGGAGCTCCTACGAGCAGTACTTC
TRBV27	.	.	TRBJ1-2	CASSNRLDYGYTF	TGTGCCAGCAGTAATCGACTGGACTATGGCTACACCTTC
TRBV9	.	TRBD2	TRBJ2-1	CASSAPGGREALYNEQFF	TGTGCCAGCAGCGCACCCGGGGGGCGGGAGGCGCTTTACAATGAGCAGTTCTTC
TRBV18	.	.	TRBJ2-7	CASSPPYFQAARTYEQYF	TGTGCCAGCTCACCACCATATTTCCAAGCGGCGAGGACCTACGAGCAGTACTTC
TRBV30	.	.	TRBJ2-1	CAWALAASYNEQFF	TGTGCCTGGGCATTAGCGGCCTCCTACAATGAGCAGTTCTTC
TRBV2	.	.	TRBJ1-4	CASSERGGVRGEKLFF	TGTGCCAGCAGTGAAAGAGGGGGAGTGAGGGGGGAAAAACTGTTTTTT
TRBV19	.	.	TRBJ2-1	CASTGLGGNEQFF	TGTGCCAGTACTGGGCTAGGGGGCAATGAGCAGTTCTTC
TRBV19	.	.	TRBJ1-2	CASRHNGYTF	TGTGCCAGTAGACACAACGGCTACACCTTC
TRBV7-2	.	.	TRBJ1-1	CASSLGLGVTEAFF	TGTGCCAGCAGCTTAGGTCTAGGGGTAACTGAAGCTTTCTTT
TRBV11-2	.	.	TRBJ2-3	CASSLVDLVTDTQYF	TGTGCCAGCAGCTTAGTGGATCTAGTCACAGATACGCAGTATTTT
TRBV28	.	TRBD1	TRBJ1-2	CASRGQSNYGYTF	TGTGCCAGCCGGGGACAGAGTAACTATGGCTACACCTTC
TRBV7-8	.	.	TRBJ2-7	CASSPDTSYEQYF	TGTGCCAGCAGCCCGGACACCTCCTACGAGCAGTACTTC
TRBV19	.	TRBD2	TRBJ2-1	CASSVAGSYNEQFF	TGTGCCAGTAGTGTAGCGGGCTCCTACAATGAGCAGTTCTTC
TRBV7-8	.	.	TRBJ2-1	CASSSVADNNEQFF	TGTGCCAGCAGCTCGGTTGCGGATAACAATGAGCAGTTCTTC
TRBV28	once	TRBD1	TRBJ1-2	CASTLGNRGIFRYGYTF	TGTGCCAGCACCCTCGGGAACAGGGGGATCTTTCGCTATGGCTACACCTTC
TRBV30	.	.	TRBJ1-3	CAWSRGNSGNTIYF	TGTGCCTGGAGTAGGGGAAACTCTGGAAACACCATATATTTT
TRBV5-4	few	TRBD1	TRBJ1-2	CASSDAGQAYGYTF	TGTGCCAGCAGCGACGCGGGACAGGCCTATGGCTACACCTTC
TRBV7-9	.	TRBD1	TRBJ1-1	CASSPGTAQNTEAFF	TGTGCCAGCAGCCCTGGGACAGCACAGAACACTGAAGCTTTCTTT
TRBV27	.	TRBD1	TRBJ2-1	CASRLVFAGTGAVAGKNEQFF	TGTGCCAGCAGATTGGTCTTCGCCGGGACAGGGGCGGTAGCGGGAAAGAATGAGCAGTTCTTC
TRBV6-5	.	.	TRBJ1-4	CASSEGTNEKLFF	TGTGCCAGCAGCGAGGGTACTAATGAAAAACTGTTTTTT